This T cell receptor (beta chain) appears in the sequencing data of a study of blood T cell repertoires in COVID-19. Background on the study: The analysed material was cDNA or gDNA that came from T cells, B-cell-depleted T cells, or PBMCs.

Methods used by the authors: From reference gene primer amplification, estimates of nucleated cell counts were derived. Repertoires were generated with immunoSEQ multiplex PCR, while TCRdb's copy carries only in-frame clones and drops some. D and trimming come from the DNA, and the V and J calls and clone size come from that table. In the table there are 200,000 to 250,000 clones, more than 70% of which are singletons. A single count supports this clone. Sequencing was performed on peripheral blood. This receptor was taken from a human donor in a cohort sampled during active COVID-19.

CDR3 in DNA: TGTGCCAGCAGCCAAGCGGAGAGGACTTCCTATGGCTACACCTTC. Its protein is CASSQAERTSYGYTF. The rearrangement uses TRBV3-1 (or the pseudogene TRBV3-2) and TRBJ1-2; D is unclear. V was shortened by 1 base and J by 4 bases, with 13 bases between the two germline ends. CDR3 size: 15 residues. In germline, CDR1 is LGHDT, CDR2 YNNKEL (reference sequence).